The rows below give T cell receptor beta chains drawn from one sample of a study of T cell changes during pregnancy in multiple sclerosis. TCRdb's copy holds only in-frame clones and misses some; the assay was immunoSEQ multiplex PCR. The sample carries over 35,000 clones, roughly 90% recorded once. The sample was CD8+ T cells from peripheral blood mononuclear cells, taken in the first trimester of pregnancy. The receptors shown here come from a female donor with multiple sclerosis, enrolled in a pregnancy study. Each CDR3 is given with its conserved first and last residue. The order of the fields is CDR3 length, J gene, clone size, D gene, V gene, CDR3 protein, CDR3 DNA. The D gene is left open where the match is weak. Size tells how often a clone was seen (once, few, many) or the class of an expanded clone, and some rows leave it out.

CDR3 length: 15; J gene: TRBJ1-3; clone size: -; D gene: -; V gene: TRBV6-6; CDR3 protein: CATSGPGGGGNTIYF; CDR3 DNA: TGTGCCACCTCCGGCCCCGGGGGAGGAGGAAACACCATATATTTT
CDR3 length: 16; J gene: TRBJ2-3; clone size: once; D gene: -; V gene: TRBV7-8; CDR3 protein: CASSRPRNGAHYTQYF; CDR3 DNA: TGTGCCAGCAGCCGGCCAAGGAATGGGGCCCACTATACGCAGTATTTT
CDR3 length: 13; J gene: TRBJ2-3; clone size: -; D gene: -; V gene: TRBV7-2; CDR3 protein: CASSLGGRDTQYF; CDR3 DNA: TGTGCCAGCAGCTTAGGGGGGCGGGATACGCAGTATTTT
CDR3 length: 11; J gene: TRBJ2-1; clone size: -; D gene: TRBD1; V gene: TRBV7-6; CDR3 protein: CARQGPTARFF; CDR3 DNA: TGTGCCAGACAGGGGCCGACCGCTCGGTTCTTC
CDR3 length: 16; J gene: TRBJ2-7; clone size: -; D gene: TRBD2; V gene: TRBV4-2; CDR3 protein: CASSQGLAGESYEQYF; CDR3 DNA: TGTGCCAGCAGCCAAGGACTAGCGGGCGAATCCTACGAGCAGTACTTC
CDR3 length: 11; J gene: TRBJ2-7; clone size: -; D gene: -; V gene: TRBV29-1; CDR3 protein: CSGGTVYEQYF; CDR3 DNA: TGCAGCGGCGGGACGGTCTACGAGCAGTACTTC
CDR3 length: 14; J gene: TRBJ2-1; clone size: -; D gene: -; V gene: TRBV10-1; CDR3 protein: CASSGKTDRNEQFF; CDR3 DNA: TGCGCCAGCAGTGGTAAAACCGACAGGAATGAGCAGTTCTTC
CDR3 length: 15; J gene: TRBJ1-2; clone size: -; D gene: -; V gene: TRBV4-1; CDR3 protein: CASSHWGQTFYGYTF; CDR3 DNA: TGCGCCAGCAGCCACTGGGGACAAACTTTCTATGGCTACACCTTC
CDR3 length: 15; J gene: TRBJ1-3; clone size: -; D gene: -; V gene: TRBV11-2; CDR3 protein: CASSPPGGSGNTIYF; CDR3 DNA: TGTGCCAGCAGCCCTCCGGGGGGCTCTGGAAACACCATATATTTT
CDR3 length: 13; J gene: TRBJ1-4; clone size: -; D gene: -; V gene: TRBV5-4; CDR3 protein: CASSLGAGTPLSF; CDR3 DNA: TGTGCCAGCAGCTTGGGGGCTGGGACTCCCCTGAGTTTT
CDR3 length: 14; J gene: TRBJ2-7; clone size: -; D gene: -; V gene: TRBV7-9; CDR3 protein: CASSPPGQTYEQYF; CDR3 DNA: TGTGCCAGCAGCCCCCCGGGACAAACCTACGAGCAGTACTTC
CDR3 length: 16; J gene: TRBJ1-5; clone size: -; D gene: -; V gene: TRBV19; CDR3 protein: CASSELMGLLNQPQHF; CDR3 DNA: TGTGCCAGTAGTGAGCTTATGGGACTCCTGAATCAGCCCCAGCATTTT
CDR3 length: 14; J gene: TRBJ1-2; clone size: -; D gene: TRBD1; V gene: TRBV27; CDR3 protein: CASSPTGAYYGYTF; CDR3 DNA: TGTGCCAGCAGCCCGACAGGGGCCTACTATGGCTACACCTTC
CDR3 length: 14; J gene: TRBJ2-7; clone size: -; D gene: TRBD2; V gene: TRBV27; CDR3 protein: CASSFGSSGGTLYF; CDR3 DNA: TGTGCCAGCAGTTTTGGGTCTAGCGGGGGTACTCTGTACTTC
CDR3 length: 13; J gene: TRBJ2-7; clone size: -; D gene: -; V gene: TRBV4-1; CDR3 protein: CASSQVEAYEQYF; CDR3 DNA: TGCGCCAGCAGCCAAGTAGAGGCCTACGAGCAGTACTTC
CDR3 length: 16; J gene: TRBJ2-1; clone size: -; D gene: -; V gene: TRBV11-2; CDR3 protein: CASSLDRQVVYNEQFF; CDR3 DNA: TGTGCCAGCAGCTTAGATAGGCAGGTCGTCTACAATGAGCAGTTCTTC
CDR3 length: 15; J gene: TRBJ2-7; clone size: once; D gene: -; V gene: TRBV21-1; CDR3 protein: CASSRRVGRLYEQYF; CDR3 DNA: TGTGCCAGCAGCAGGAGGGTCGGCAGGCTCTACGAGCAGTACTTC
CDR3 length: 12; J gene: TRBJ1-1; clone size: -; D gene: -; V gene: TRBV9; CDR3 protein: CASSDGGTEAFF; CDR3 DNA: TGTGCCAGCAGTGACGGAGGCACTGAAGCTTTCTTT
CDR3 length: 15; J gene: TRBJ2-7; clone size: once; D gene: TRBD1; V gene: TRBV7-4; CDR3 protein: CASSQGRGLSYEQYF; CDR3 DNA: TGTGCCAGCAGCCAGGGCAGGGGGCTTTCATACGAGCAGTACTTC
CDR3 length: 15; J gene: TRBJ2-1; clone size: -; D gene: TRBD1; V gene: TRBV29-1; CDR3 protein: CSVETEGQVYNEQFF; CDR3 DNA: TGCAGCGTTGAAACGGAGGGACAGGTATACAATGAGCAGTTCTTC
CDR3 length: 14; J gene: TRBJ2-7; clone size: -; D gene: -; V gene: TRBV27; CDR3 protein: CASARGTGDYEQYF; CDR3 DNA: TGTGCCAGCGCAAGGGGGACGGGCGATTACGAGCAGTACTTC
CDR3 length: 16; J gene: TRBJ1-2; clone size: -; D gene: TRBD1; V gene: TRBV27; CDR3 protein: CASSSPSGQSNYGYTF; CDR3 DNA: TGTGCCAGCAGTTCCCCCTCGGGACAGAGCAACTATGGCTACACCTTC
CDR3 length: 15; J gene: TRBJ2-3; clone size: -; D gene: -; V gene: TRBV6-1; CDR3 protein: CASSDYGGWTDTQYF; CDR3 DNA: TGTGCCAGCAGTGATTATGGGGGGTGGACAGATACGCAGTATTTT
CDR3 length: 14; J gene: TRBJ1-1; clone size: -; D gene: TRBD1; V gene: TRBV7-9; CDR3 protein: CASNSGTGGTEAFF; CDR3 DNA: TGTGCCAGCAACTCCGGGACAGGGGGCACTGAAGCTTTCTTT
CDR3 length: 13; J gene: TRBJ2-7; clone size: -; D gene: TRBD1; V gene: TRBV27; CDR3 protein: CASSLDRGREQYF; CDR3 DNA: TGTGCCAGCAGTTTAGACAGGGGCCGCGAGCAGTACTTC
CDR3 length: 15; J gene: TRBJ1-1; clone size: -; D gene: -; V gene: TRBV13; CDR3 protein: CASSFRSEGITEAFF; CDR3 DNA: TGTGCCAGCAGCTTCCGCTCCGAGGGAATCACTGAAGCTTTCTTT
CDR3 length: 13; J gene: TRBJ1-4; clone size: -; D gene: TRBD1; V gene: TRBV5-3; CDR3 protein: CARARQGYEKLFF; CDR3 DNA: TGTGCCAGGGCGAGACAGGGATATGAAAAACTGTTTTTT
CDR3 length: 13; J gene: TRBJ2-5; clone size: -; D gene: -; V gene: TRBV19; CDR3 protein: CATSGGWQETQYF; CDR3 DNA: TGTGCCACCTCAGGGGGGTGGCAAGAGACCCAGTACTTC
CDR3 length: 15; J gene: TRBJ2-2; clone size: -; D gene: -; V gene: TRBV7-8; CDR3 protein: CASSLRQGGTGELFF; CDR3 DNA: TGTGCCAGCAGCTTAAGGCAGGGTGGCACCGGGGAGCTGTTTTTT
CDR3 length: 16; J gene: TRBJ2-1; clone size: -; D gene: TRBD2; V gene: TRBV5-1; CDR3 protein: CASSLLGLAEYNEQFF; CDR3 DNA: TGCGCCAGCAGCTTGTTGGGACTAGCGGAATACAATGAGCAGTTCTTC
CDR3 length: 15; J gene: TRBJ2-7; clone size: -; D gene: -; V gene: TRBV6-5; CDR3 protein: CASSYLASGPYEQYF; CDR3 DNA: TGTGCCAGCAGTTATCTAGCCAGCGGACCCTACGAGCAGTACTTC
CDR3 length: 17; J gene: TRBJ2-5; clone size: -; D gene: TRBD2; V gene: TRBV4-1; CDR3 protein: CASSQDLEAGGMETQYF; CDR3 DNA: TGCGCCAGCAGCCAAGATCTCGAAGCGGGGGGAATGGAGACCCAGTACTTC